This TCR beta chain was recorded in a study of T cells in Graves' hyperthyroidism and ophthalmopathy. General study results and limits: Ophthalmopathy was separated from stable hyperthyroidism by a 13 V-J model.

Germline CDR1 is SGHTA and CDR2 is FQGNSA. Germline trimming cut 0 bases from V and 4 bases from J; bases unmatched to any gene: 6. The CDR3 extends over 17 amino acids. This clonotype was recorded once. Antigen unknown. The source material, RNA transcripts, was used to amplify TCR beta CDR3 regions. Initially, a first-round RT-PCR of the TCR CDR3 employed the HTBI primer set. TCRdb ran MiXCR on the multiplex PCR reads and lists one entry per CDR3 protein. The sample lists roughly 400,000 distinct CDR3 sequences, over 12% occurring once. The chain is built from TRBV7-2 and TRBJ2-1; 10 nucleotides align to TRBD2. The sequence came from a man aged 50 or older with Graves' ophthalmopathy. The source material was blood. CDR3 residues: CASSLALAGEGYNEQFF. For the CDR3, the DNA is TGTGCCAGCAGCTTAGCCCTAGCGGGAGAAGGTTACAATGAGCAGTTCTTC.